This TCR beta chain was found in a study of T cell changes during pregnancy in multiple sclerosis. Repertoires were generated with immunoSEQ multiplex PCR, while TCRdb's copy carries only in-frame clones and drops some. The repertoire holds 60,000 or so clones, about 90% seen once, with about 0.5% in the top ten. The germline gives CDR1 SGHVS, CDR2 FQNEAQ. V dropped 1 base and J dropped 6; count of bases not matched to a gene: 3. The CDR3 contains 13 residues. The sequence was obtained from a female donor in good health, enrolled as a control in a pregnancy study. The chain is built from TRBV7-8 and TRBJ2-7; 7 bases fit TRBD1. The sample consisted of CD4+ T cells from peripheral blood mononuclear cells, taken after pregnancy. CDR3 DNA sequence: TGTGCCAGCAGCTTAGGACAGGGTCGCGAGCAGTACTTC. Translated: CASSLGQGREQYF. Combining the CDR3 with reference TRBV7-8 and TRBJ2-7 gives the whole variable domain GAGVSQSPRYKVAKRGQDVALRCDPISGHVSLFWYQQALGQGPEFLTYFQNEAQLDKSGLPSDRFFAERPEGSVSTLKIQRTQQEDSAVYLCASSLGQGREQYFGPGTRLTVT.